The 24 T cell receptor beta chains below all came from one sample that was sequenced in a study of blood T cell repertoires in COVID-19. Sequencing used immunoSEQ multiplex PCR; TCRdb keeps in-frame clones, though not all of them. Here the sample spans about 100,000 clones, roughly 88% being singletons. The specimen sequenced was peripheral blood. All receptors derive from a human donor in a cohort sampled during active COVID-19.

The chain links TRBV19 to TRBJ2-6; the D is unclear. Trimming took 10 bases from V and 0 from J, leaving 7 bases between them. The CDR3 sequence is 13 residues long. The germline V gene encodes CDR1 LNHDA and CDR2 SQIVND (reference sequence). The CDR3 region is CATVSSGANVLTF. The DNA of the CDR3 is TGTGCCACAGTTTCCTCTGGGGCCAACGTCCTGACTTTC.

This rearrangement joins TRBV6-5 to TRBJ1-5, with D hard to call. V lost 11 bases and J 3 bases, leaving 17 bases between the germline ends. Germline CDR1 MNHEY, CDR2 SVGAGI. This CDR3 spans 14 amino acids. The CDR3 loop reads CASRASVTNQPQHF. CDR3 nucleotides: TGTGCCTCGAGGGCCTCAGTCACCAATCAGCCCCAGCATTTT.

V gene TRBV2 combines with J gene TRBJ2-5; 10 nucleotides match TRBD1. CDR1 SNHLY and CDR2 FYNNEI come from the germline V gene. The ends lost 5 bases at V and 5 bases at J; junction bases unmatched: 17. The CDR3 consists of 18 residues. CDR3 bases: TGTGCCAGCAGTATGGACCCGGACAGGGGGATTTTAGGGGAGACCCAGTACTTC. Its protein is CASSMDPDRGILGETQYF.

The chain joins TRBV24-1 to TRBJ2-1; the match to TRBD2 covers 12 bases. Germline V gene lookup returns CDR1 KGHDR and CDR2 SFDVKD. Trimming cost V 9 bases and J 9 bases; bases outside gene matches: 5. The CDR3 contains 13 residues. In DNA form, the CDR3 reads TGTGCCACCGGACTAGCGGGGAATGGTGAGCAGTTCTTC. Residues: CATGLAGNGEQFF.

The chain uses TRBV9 and TRBJ2-3; TRBD2 matches 13 bases. Germline V gives CDR1 SGDLS, CDR2 YYNGEE. V was clipped by 3 bases and J by 0 bases; unmatched bases: 4. The CDR3 is 17 amino acids. The CDR3 protein is CASSAGTSGTSTDTQYF. The CDR3 DNA reads TGTGCCAGCAGCGCGGGGACTAGCGGGACTAGCACAGATACGCAGTATTTT.

The gene calls are TRBV6-5 and TRBJ1-2; 8 positions agree with TRBD1. The CDR3 has 15 residues. Germline assignment: CDR1 MNHEY and CDR2 SVGAGI. The V gene end was trimmed by 6 bases and the J gene end by 7 bases; junction bases not matched to a gene: 13. CDR3 nucleotides: TGTGCCAGCAGCCGCCGGCGTCAGGGGGCCTCTGGCTACACCTTC. Protein: CASSRRRQGASGYTF.

V gene TRBV15 combines with J gene TRBJ2-7; a weak D match, TRBD1 (5 bases). Germline V gene data show CDR1 as LNHNV and CDR2 as YYDKDF (reference sequence). The CDR3 runs to 13 residues. V dropped 5 bases and J dropped 1 base, with 9 bases sitting between them. The CDR3 here is CATSRQGSYEQYF. CDR3 nucleotide sequence: TGTGCCACCAGCCGCCAGGGATCCTACGAGCAGTACTTC.

In nucleotides, the CDR3 is TGTGCCAGCAACCTTCATCAGGGGAGTGGGTACAATGAGCAGTTCTTC. Translation gives CASNLHQGSGYNEQFF. The V call is TRBV28, the J call TRBJ2-1, with D perhaps TRBD1 (6 bases). This CDR3 has 16 amino acids. Germline loops: CDR1 MDHEN, CDR2 SYDVKM. The V and J ends lost 7 bases and 4 bases respectively, with 20 bases between them.

The rearrangement joins TRBV15 to TRBJ1-1, with TRBD1 identical over 9 bases. The germline CDR1 and CDR2 sequences are LNHNV and YYDKDF (reference sequence). The V segment lost 4 bases and the J segment 5 bases; nucleotides outside the gene matches: 14. This CDR3 region has 17 residues. For the CDR3, the DNA is TGTGCCACCAGCACGACCGGGACAGGGATAGTCCTAACTGAAGCTTTCTTT. It specifies CATSTTGTGIVLTEAFF.

The chain combines TRBV28 with TRBJ2-7, with TRBD1 matching 12 bases. Unmatched junction bases numbered 17, after V lost 2 bases and J lost 6 bases. Per the germline V gene, CDR1 is MDHEN and CDR2 is SYDVKM. The CDR3 runs to 19 residues. CDR3: CASSLPPGTGGPTPVEQYF. CDR3 nucleotide sequence: TGTGCCAGCAGTTTACCCCCGGGGACAGGGGGCCCCACCCCAGTCGAGCAGTACTTC.

V gene TRBV6-6 combines with J gene TRBJ2-3, with D maybe TRBD1 (6 bases). Germline V gene data show CDR1 as MNHNY and CDR2 as SVGAGI (reference sequence). Trimming pared 3 bases from V and 2 bases from J, leaving 15 bases between. The CDR3 length is 16 residues. CDR3 in amino acids: CASSYSGQTVTDTQYF. The CDR3 DNA sequence: TGTGCCAGCAGTTATTCCGGACAGACCGTCACAGATACGCAGTATTTT.

The CDR3 DNA is TGTGCCAGCAGCGTCAAAGCAGGGGTCTTGAACACTGAAGCTTTCTTT. Translating it yields CASSVKAGVLNTEAFF. The rearrangement uses TRBV9 and TRBJ1-1, with D perhaps matching TRBD1 (6 bases). V lost 2 bases and J 0 bases, leaving 14 bases between the germline ends. Germline V gene data show CDR1 as SGDLS and CDR2 as YYNGEE. The CDR3 runs to 16 residues.

The chain combines TRBV7-2 with TRBJ2-5; D possibly corresponds to TRBD1 (6 bases). This CDR3 spans 14 amino acids. Trimming removed 4 bases at V and 5 bases at J, with 14 bases between. Germline CDR1 reads SGHTA; CDR2 reads FQGNSA. CDR3 sequence (DNA): TGTGCCAGCAGCTCCGCCGGAAGGGGGGAGACCCAGTACTTC. Protein sequence: CASSSAGRGETQYF.

This clone turned up a few times. The chain is built from TRBV12-5 and TRBJ1-1; weak D call: TRBD1 (6 bases). The CDR3 totals 18 residues. The V end was cut by 1 base, the J end by 1 base, with 19 bases between. Germline V gene lookup returns CDR1 LGHNT and CDR2 FRNRAP. CDR3 nucleotides: TGTGCTAGTGGTTTGGGCCGGCGGGGGCTAGTTCGGAACACTGAAGCTTTCTTT. Residues: CASGLGRRGLVRNTEAFF.

V and J are TRBV24-1 and TRBJ2-3; TRBD1 matches 7 bases. The CDR3 totals 12 residues. Per the germline V gene, CDR1 is KGHDR and CDR2 is SFDVKD. Losses at the gene ends were 6 bases for V and 4 bases for J; bases not matched to a gene: 0. CDR3 region: CATSTGADTQYF. The DNA of the CDR3 is TGTGCCACCAGTACAGGGGCAGATACGCAGTATTTT.

The V and J genes are TRBV2 and TRBJ2-1; weak D call: TRBD1 (5 bases). The V gene's germline CDR1 is SNHLY and CDR2 FYNNEI. This CDR3 contains 13 residues. Trimming removed 8 bases at V and 13 bases at J, with 21 bases between. The CDR3 coding sequence is TGTGCCAGCGGTCGCCCCCTTCGGACACCTCAGTTCTTC. Protein sequence: CASGRPLRTPQFF.

The chain carries TRBV6-5 and TRBJ2-7, with 10 positions matching TRBD2. The CDR3 is 14 amino acids. Germline CDR1 and CDR2: MNHEY and SVGAGI. V was clipped by 6 bases and J by 4 bases; unmatched bases: 6. DNA of the CDR3: TGTGCCAGCAGGTCAATAGCGGGAGGATACGAGCAGTACTTC. It specifies CASRSIAGGYEQYF.

This chain joins TRBV12-2 and TRBJ2-3; TRBD2 is taken as the D call from the table, unchecked against the DNA. TRBV12-2 constitutes a pseudogene. The CDR3 contains 17 residues. The CDR3 DNA is TGTGCAAGTCGCTTAGCAGAACCTAGCGGGGACTCCGATACGCAGTATTTT. It is translated as CASRLAEPSGDSDTQYF.

The chain links TRBV6-5 to TRBJ2-7, with D perhaps matching TRBD1 (6 bases). V was trimmed by 0 bases and J by 9 bases, leaving 12 bases between them. The CDR3 consists of 13 residues. The V gene's germline CDR1 is MNHEY and CDR2 SVGAGI. This chain's CDR3 is CASSYSKDSVQYF. DNA for the CDR3: TGTGCCAGCAGTTACTCGAAGGACAGCGTGCAGTACTTC.

V usage is TRBV5-1 and J usage is TRBJ2-7; possible D gene TRBD1, 6 bases. CDR3 size: 15 residues. Germline V lookup: CDR1 SGHRS, CDR2 YFSETQ. Trimming cost V 1 base and J 2 bases, with 13 bases left between them. The CDR3: CASSLFKDSPYEQYF. The CDR3 DNA sequence: TGCGCCAGCAGCTTGTTTAAGGACAGTCCCTACGAGCAGTACTTC.

The rearrangement uses TRBV27 and TRBJ2-3, with D maybe TRBD2 (5 bases). Between the trimmed V and J ends, which lost 7 bases and 5 bases, there was a span of 13 bases. This CDR3 comprises 13 residues. Germline CDR1 and CDR2: MNHEY and SMNVEV (reference sequence). CDR3 coding DNA: TGTGCCAGCACTACCGGGATGGGAGATACGCAGTATTTT. It specifies CASTTGMGDTQYF.

Points on this clone: This may be a read error: a much more frequent sequence differs by one nucleotide. The CDR3 region has the DNA TGTGCCACCAGTGACGGGACTAGCGGGAGCAATGAGCAGTTCTTC. Amino acids: CATSDGTSGSNEQFF. The chain employs TRBV24-1 and TRBJ2-1; 14 bases fit TRBD2. Germline V gene data show CDR1 as KGHDR and CDR2 as SFDVKD. CDR3 length: 15 residues. The V and J ends lost 4 bases and 6 bases, in that order; junction bases with no gene match: 1.

This sequence joins TRBV28 and TRBJ2-3, with D possibly matching TRBD1 (6 bases). V was pared by 3 bases and J by 3 bases, with 16 bases between. In germline, CDR1 is MDHEN, CDR2 SYDVKM. The CDR3 sequence is 16 residues long. As DNA, the CDR3 is TGTGCCAGCAGTTTGGCAGGGGCGGCCGCGACAGATACGCAGTATTTT. It codes for CASSLAGAAATDTQYF.

The chain has TRBV9 and TRBJ2-1, with D possibly TRBD1 on 6 matching bases. Germline CDR1 is SGDLS and CDR2 is YYNGEE. V shed 0 bases and J shed 5 bases, with 9 bases lying between them. CDR3 length: 14 amino acids. CDR3: CASSVAGDNNEQFF. CDR3 nucleotide sequence: TGTGCCAGCAGCGTAGCTGGGGACAACAATGAGCAGTTCTTC. Variable domain in full (rest from reference TRBV9 and TRBJ2-1): DSGVTQTPKHLITATGQRVTLRCSPRSGDLSVYWYQQSLDQGLQFLIQYYNGEERAKGNILERFSAQQFPDLHSELNLSSLELGDSALYFCASSVAGDNNEQFFGPGTRLTVL.